The source of this TCR beta chain is a study of Ad26.COV2.S vaccination and SARS-CoV-2 variants. Treatment described: some 20 received Ad26.COV2.S at low or high dose, single or two shots; roughly 5 received placebo; per-sample allocation not given. Samples analyzed were those drawn on day 63 after the first vaccine or placebo injection. In Boston, an adult donor aged 18-55 years took part. It was Wuhan-strain SARS-CoV-2 spike that the Ad26 vaccine vector expressed. Using immunoSEQ multiplex PCR, the repertoire was profiled, and TCRdb retains in-frame clones only, with some absent. Here the sample spans 350,000 to 400,000 clones, 75% to 90% being singletons. V lost 7 bases, J lost 3 bases, and 9 bases lay in between. Per germline, CDR1 SQVTM and CDR2 ANQGSEA. CDR3 size: 12 residues.

This specimen consisted of peripheral blood, obtained in a trial of Ad26.COV2.S vaccine versus placebo. The TCR was taken from a person between 18 and 65 years old who received the Ad26.COV2.S COVID-19 vaccine or a placebo. The genes are TRBV29-1 and TRBJ2-2, with D perhaps given as TRBD1 or TRBD2 (6 bases each). The CDR3: CSGRGYTGELFF. In DNA, the CDR3 is TGCAGCGGGAGGGGGTACACCGGGGAGCTGTTTTTT.